This note documents a single T cell receptor beta chain sequence. The antigen is not known. The data belong to a study of T-cell memory formation after mild COVID-19. General study findings and limits: Among CD4+ contracting clones, most were CM and EM, and CD8+ ones EMRA.

V was cut by 0 bases and J by 6 bases, with 6 bases left in between. Germline loops: CDR1 SGHRS, CDR2 YFSETQ. CDR3 length: 12 residues. One entry per CDR3 protein results from TCRdb running MiXCR on the 5' RACE reads. The profile shows approximately 300,000 distinct CDR3 sequences, approximately 19% of them singletons. The V and J genes are TRBV5-1 and TRBJ1-1; unclear D gene. The sequencing sample was made of PBMCs or a T cell subset sorted from them (not recorded which). This receptor was identified in a man aged 18 to 29 who had mild COVID-19 (a few samples of this study predate the infection). Cell type and time point are not known. The CDR3 here is CASSLETAEAFF. The CDR3 DNA reads as TGCGCCAGCAGCTTGGAAACCGCTGAAGCTTTCTTT.